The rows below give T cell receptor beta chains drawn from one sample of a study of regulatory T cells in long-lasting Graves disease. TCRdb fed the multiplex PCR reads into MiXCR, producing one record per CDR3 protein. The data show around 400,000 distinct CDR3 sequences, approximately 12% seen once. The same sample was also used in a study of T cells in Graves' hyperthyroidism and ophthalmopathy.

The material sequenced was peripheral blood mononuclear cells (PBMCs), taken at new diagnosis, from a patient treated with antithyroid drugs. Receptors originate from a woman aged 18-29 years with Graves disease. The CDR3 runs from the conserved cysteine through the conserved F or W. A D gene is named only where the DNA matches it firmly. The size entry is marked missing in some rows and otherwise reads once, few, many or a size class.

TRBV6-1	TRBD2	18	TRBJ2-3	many	CASSERLGLAGGTDTQYF	TGTGCCAGCAGTGAAAGGCTTGGACTAGCGGGCGGCACAGATACGCAGTATTTT
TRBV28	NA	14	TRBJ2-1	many	CASTNGLLRGEQFF	TGTGCCAGCACCAACGGACTGTTACGGGGCGAGCAGTTCTTC
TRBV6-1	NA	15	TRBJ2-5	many	CASSFVARSAETQYF	TGTGCCAGCAGCTTTGTAGCGCGCTCGGCGGAGACCCAGTACTTC
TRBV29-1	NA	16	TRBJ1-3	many	CSVEDPAAHSGNTIYF	TGCAGCGTTGAAGATCCGGCGGCCCATTCTGGAAACACCATATATTTT
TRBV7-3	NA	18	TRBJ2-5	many	CASRASGMIGADGETQYF	TGTGCCAGCAGGGCCTCGGGGATGATAGGAGCGGATGGAGAGACCCAGTACTTC
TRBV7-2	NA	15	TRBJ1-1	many	CASSLAGGGGTEAFF	TGTGCCAGCAGCTTAGCGGGAGGGGGAGGCACTGAAGCTTTCTTT
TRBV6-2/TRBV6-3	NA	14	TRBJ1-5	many	CASSYWDSNQPQHF	TGTGCCAGCAGTTACTGGGACAGCAATCAGCCCCAGCATTTT
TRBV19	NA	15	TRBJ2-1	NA	CASSIRGRLYNEQFF	TGTGCCAGTAGTATAAGGGGCAGATTGTACAATGAGCAGTTCTTC
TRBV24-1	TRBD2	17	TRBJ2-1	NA	CATSARPGTSGYNEQFF	TGTGCCACCAGTGCCCGTCCTGGGACTAGCGGGTACAATGAGCAGTTCTTC
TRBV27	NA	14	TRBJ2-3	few	CASSPRYSSDTQYF	TGTGCCAGCAGTCCAAGATATTCATCGGATACGCAGTATTTT
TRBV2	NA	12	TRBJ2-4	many	CASRIAKNIQYF	TGTGCCAGCAGAATAGCCAAAAACATTCAGTACTTC
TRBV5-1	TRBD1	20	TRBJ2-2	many	CTSSWTPGQGFARYTGELFF	TGCACCAGCAGCTGGACGCCGGGACAGGGATTCGCTAGATACACCGGGGAGCTGTTTTTT
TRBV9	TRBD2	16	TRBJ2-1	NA	CASSVLRLATNSEQFF	TGTGCCAGCAGCGTCCTAAGACTAGCGACCAATTCTGAGCAGTTCTTC
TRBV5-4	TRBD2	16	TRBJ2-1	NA	CASSKGGLAGGSEQFF	TGTGCCAGCAGCAAAGGGGGGCTAGCGGGGGGTAGTGAGCAGTTCTTC
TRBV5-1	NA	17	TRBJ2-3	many	CASSSRPNGPHTDTQYF	TGCGCCAGCAGCTCCCGACCGAATGGCCCCCACACAGATACGCAGTATTTT
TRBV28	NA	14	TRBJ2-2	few	CASNLRGNTGELFF	TGTGCCAGCAATTTAAGGGGGAACACCGGGGAGCTGTTTTTT
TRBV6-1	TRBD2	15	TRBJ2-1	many	CASTPKLAGGNEQFF	TGTGCCAGCACCCCTAAACTAGCGGGGGGGAATGAGCAGTTCTTC
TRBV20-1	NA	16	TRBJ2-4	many	CSAQKILTKAKNIQYF	TGCAGTGCTCAGAAAATCCTCACTAAAGCCAAAAACATTCAGTACTTC
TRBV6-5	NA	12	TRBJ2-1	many	CASSYGPNEQFF	TGTGCCAGCAGTTACGGACCGAATGAGCAGTTCTTC
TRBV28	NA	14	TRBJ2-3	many	CASSSDSTTDTQYF	TGTGCCAGCAGTTCCGACAGTACCACAGATACGCAGTATTTT
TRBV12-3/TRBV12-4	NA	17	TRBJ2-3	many	CASSFLPTTGTGDTQYF	TGTGCCAGCAGTTTCCTTCCAACTACCGGGACCGGGGATACGCAGTATTTT
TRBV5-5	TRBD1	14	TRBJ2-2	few	CASSSGQGAGELFF	TGTGCCAGCAGCTCCGGACAGGGGGCCGGGGAGCTGTTTTTT
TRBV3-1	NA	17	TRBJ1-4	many	CASSQVESGEIGEKLFF	TGTGCCAGCAGCCAAGTTGAGTCAGGGGAAATAGGAGAAAAACTGTTTTTT
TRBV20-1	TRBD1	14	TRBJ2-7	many	CSAREDRGLYEQYF	TGCAGTGCTAGGGAAGACAGGGGGCTATACGAGCAGTACTTC
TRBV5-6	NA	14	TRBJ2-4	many	CASSPPGAKNIQYF	TGTGCCAGCAGCCCCCCGGGTGCCAAAAACATTCAGTACTTC
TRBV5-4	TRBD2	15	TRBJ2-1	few	CASSLLTSRLVEQFF	TGTGCCAGCAGCTTGTTGACTAGCCGCCTCGTGGAGCAGTTCTTC
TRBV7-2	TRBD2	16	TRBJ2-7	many	CASSLTAGAGGYEQYF	TGTGCCAGCAGCTTAACCGCCGGGGCGGGGGGATACGAGCAGTACTTC